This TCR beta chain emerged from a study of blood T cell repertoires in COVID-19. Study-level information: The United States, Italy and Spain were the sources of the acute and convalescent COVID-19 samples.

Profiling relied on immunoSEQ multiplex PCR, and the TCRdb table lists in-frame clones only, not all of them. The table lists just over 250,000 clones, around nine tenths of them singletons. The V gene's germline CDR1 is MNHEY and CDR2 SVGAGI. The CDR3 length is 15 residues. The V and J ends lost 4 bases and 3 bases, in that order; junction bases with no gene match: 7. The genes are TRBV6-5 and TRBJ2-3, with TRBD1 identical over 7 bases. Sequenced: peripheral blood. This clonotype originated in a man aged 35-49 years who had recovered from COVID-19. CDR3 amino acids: CASSSAGTETDTQYF. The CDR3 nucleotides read TGTGCCAGCAGTTCCGCCGGGACAGAAACAGATACGCAGTATTTT.